These 30 T cell receptor beta chains were sequenced from one sample in a study of blood T cell repertoires in COVID-19. Data came from immunoSEQ multiplex PCR; TCRdb stores just in-frame clones and leaves some out. This table holds about 75,000 clones, roughly 86% found once. The sample was peripheral blood. These receptors all come from a woman aged 45-59 years with acute or convalescent COVID-19.

The CDR3 sequence: CASSPSIAGFRDEQFF. The CDR3 region has the DNA TGTGCCAGCAGTCCCTCCATAGCGGGGTTTAGGGATGAGCAGTTCTTC. V is TRBV5-6 and J is TRBJ2-1, with 8 bases fitting TRBD2. This CDR3 is built from 16 residues. The junction had 15 bases not matched to a gene; V was cut back by 5 bases and J by 8 bases. Germline V lookup: CDR1 SGHDT, CDR2 YYEEEE.

Worth noting for this clone: The junction differs from germline at one of its ends, possibly a read error. The rearrangement links TRBV30 to TRBJ1-2; possible D gene TRBD1, 6 bases. Per germline, CDR1 GTSNPN and CDR2 SVGIG (reference sequence). CDR3 length: 15 residues. CDR3 nucleotides: TGTGCGTGGAAACGGGAAGGCGGGGGCAGCTATGGCTACACCTTC. Translation: CAWKREGGGSYGYTF.

This clone was observed once. The chain recombines TRBV18 with TRBJ1-2; TRBD1 might be the D (5 bases). This CDR3 comprises 13 residues. Trimming shortened V by 4 bases and J by 4 bases, and 10 bases separated the two germline ends. CDR1 and CDR2 (germline): KGHSH, LQKENI. The CDR3: CASSREGSYGYTF. CDR3 in DNA: TGTGCCAGCTCACGGGAGGGGAGCTATGGCTACACCTTC.

The CDR3 region is CAWSTGPSSPLHF. CDR3 bases: TGTGCCTGGAGTACAGGACCAAGTTCACCCCTCCACTTT. The rearrangement uses TRBV30 and TRBJ1-6; a weak D match, TRBD1 (5 bases). Germline CDR1 reads GTSNPN; CDR2 reads SVGIG (reference sequence). The V and J ends lost 2 bases and 9 bases respectively, with 11 bases between them. This CDR3 has 13 amino acids.

V is TRBV2 and J is TRBJ2-1, with a weak D call TRBD1 (6 bases). V lost 1 base, J lost 7 bases, and 17 bases lay in between. The CDR3 has 16 residues. The germline V gene encodes CDR1 SNHLY and CDR2 FYNNEI. For the CDR3, the DNA is TGTGCCAGCAGTGAAGACAGGGTGTTGGTGGGGAATGAGCAGTTCTTC. It specifies CASSEDRVLVGNEQFF.

The chain links TRBV3-1 (or the pseudogene TRBV3-2) to TRBJ1-2; 8 positions match TRBD1. Germline trimming cut 8 bases from V and 4 bases from J; bases unmatched to any gene: 0. Germline-derived CDR1 and CDR2 are LGHDT and YNNKEL (reference sequence). CDR3 length: 11 residues. The CDR3 protein is CASGQGYGYTF. The CDR3 DNA sequence: TGTGCCAGCGGACAGGGCTATGGCTACACCTTC.

The chain couples TRBV19 to TRBJ1-4; maybe TRBD1 (5 bases). The CDR3 covers 16 residues. The germline CDR1 and CDR2 sequences are LNHDA and SQIVND (reference sequence). V shed 3 bases and J shed 3 bases, with 14 bases lying between them. This CDR3 is CASSILQGGPNEKLFF. Written as DNA, the CDR3 is TGTGCCAGTAGTATTTTGCAGGGTGGGCCTAATGAAAAACTGTTTTTT.

There are a few counts of this clone. V gene TRBV6-5 combines with J gene TRBJ1-1, with 8 bases fitting TRBD1. CDR1 is MNHEY and CDR2 is SVGAGI in the germline V gene. The CDR3 has 15 residues. Losses at the gene ends were 2 bases for V and 5 bases for J; bases not matched to a gene: 7. The DNA for the CDR3 is TGTGCCAGCAGTTACAATGACAGGGGAGGTACTGAAGCTTTCTTT. This sequence encodes CASSYNDRGGTEAFF.

The chain employs TRBV11-3 and TRBJ2-3; 9 nucleotides match TRBD2. In germline, CDR1 is SGHNT, CDR2 YENEEA. The CDR3 sequence is 15 residues long. Trimming cost V 5 bases and J 3 bases; bases outside gene matches: 6. CDR3 amino acids: CASSVSGSSTDTQYF. Written as DNA, the CDR3 is TGTGCCAGCAGCGTTAGCGGGAGTTCGACAGATACGCAGTATTTT.

This chain joins TRBV9 and TRBJ2-7, with D unresolved. The ends were cut back, 4 bases at V and 6 bases at J, with 17 bases in the middle. Germline-derived CDR1 and CDR2 are SGDLS and YYNGEE. The CDR3 has 14 residues. Here the CDR3 DNA reads TGTGCCAGCAGCCATATCCCCGATACTGGCGAGCAGTACTTC. This gives the protein CASSHIPDTGEQYF.

J is TRBJ2-2 and V is TRBV27, with D maybe TRBD1 (5 bases). The CDR3 runs 14 residues. The V and J ends lost 6 bases and 1 base respectively, with 9 bases between them. Germline-derived CDR1 and CDR2 are MNHEY and SMNVEV (reference sequence). CDR3 nucleotides: TGTGCCAGCAGCCCCGGACAGAACACCGGGGAGCTGTTTTTT. Its translation: CASSPGQNTGELFF.

The chain has TRBV11-2 and TRBJ2-7; a possible D gene is TRBD1 (7 bases). This CDR3 region has 16 residues. Per the germline V gene, CDR1 is SGHAT and CDR2 is FQNNGV. V was clipped by 5 bases and J by 5 bases, with 22 bases between them. The CDR3 protein is CASSPGESQGSHEQYF. The CDR3 bases are TGTGCCAGCAGCCCGGGGGAGTCACAGGGGAGCCACGAGCAGTACTTC.

This chain links TRBV2 with TRBJ1-5; D unclear. V was shortened by 4 bases and J by 5 bases, with 9 bases between the two germline ends. CDR3 length: 13 amino acids. Per the germline V gene, CDR1 is SNHLY and CDR2 is FYNNEI. The CDR3 reads CASSAGFDQPQHF. As DNA, the CDR3 is TGTGCCAGCAGTGCGGGATTCGATCAGCCCCAGCATTTT.

For the CDR3, the DNA is TGTGCCAGCAGTTTGGTGGGAGAACATGAGCAGTTCTTC. Protein: CASSLVGEHEQFF. The genes are TRBV28 and TRBJ2-1, with a tentative D call TRBD2 (5 bases). CDR1 MDHEN and CDR2 SYDVKM come from the germline V gene. There are 13 residues in the CDR3. V lost 3 bases and J lost 8, with 11 bases in between.

This rearrangement joins TRBV28 to TRBJ2-7, with D possibly matching TRBD2 (6 bases). V was pared by 6 bases and J by 2 bases, with 14 bases between. The CDR3 runs 14 residues. CDR1 and CDR2 from the germline V gene are MDHEN and SYDVKM. The CDR3 loop reads CASREGVGAYEQYF. The CDR3 bases are TGTGCCAGCAGGGAGGGTGTCGGAGCCTACGAGCAGTACTTC.

This chain uses TRBV16 with TRBJ2-3, with D perhaps matching TRBD1 (6 bases). The V gene's germline CDR1 is KGHSY and CDR2 FQNENV. Trimming cost V 4 bases and J 2 bases, with 7 bases left between them. The CDR3 is made up of 13 amino acids. The CDR3 reads CASSRQATDTQYF. CDR3 DNA: TGTGCCAGCAGCCGACAGGCCACAGATACGCAGTATTTT.

The chain combines TRBV27 with TRBJ2-7; D is possibly TRBD2 (6 bases). CDR1 and CDR2 from the germline V gene are MNHEY and SMNVEV (reference sequence). This CDR3 has 13 residues. The V and J ends lost 4 bases and 4 bases respectively, with 11 bases between them. Here the CDR3 DNA reads TGTGCCAGCAGTTGGAGGGTAACGTACGAGCAGTACTTC. The encoded protein is CASSWRVTYEQYF.

The chain has TRBV20-1 and TRBJ1-4; D not resolved. The V and J ends lost 5 bases and 7 bases respectively, with 8 bases between them. The length of the CDR3 is 11 residues. Germline CDR1 and CDR2: DFQATT and SNEGSKA (reference sequence). The CDR3 DNA reads TGCAGTGCTCCGTATCGTGAAAAACTGTTTTTT. This encodes CSAPYREKLFF.

The chain has TRBV5-1 and TRBJ2-3; possible D gene TRBD1, 5 bases. This CDR3 is built from 15 residues. The germline CDR1 and CDR2 sequences are SGHRS and YFSETQ. The ends were cut back, 4 bases at V and 4 bases at J, with 16 bases in the middle. CDR3 amino acids: CASSRSDTAPDTQYF. The DNA for the CDR3 is TGCGCCAGCAGCCGATCGGACACAGCCCCAGATACGCAGTATTTT.

This chain joins TRBV6-5 and TRBJ1-2, with a weak D call TRBD1 (5 bases). V dropped 0 bases and J dropped 4 bases, with 15 bases sitting between them. This CDR3 comprises 16 residues. Germline CDR1 reads MNHEY; CDR2 reads SVGAGI. The CDR3 DNA follows: TGTGCCAGCAGTTACTCGACCGCGGGGCGAGGCTATGGCTACACCTTC. Amino acid sequence: CASSYSTAGRGYGYTF.

This sequence joins TRBV5-1 and TRBJ1-3, with D possibly being TRBD1 (6 bases). CDR3 length: 15 residues. V shed 5 bases and J shed 2 bases, with 14 bases lying between them. Germline loops: CDR1 SGHRS, CDR2 YFSETQ. CDR3 bases: TGCGCCAGCAGTTCACAGGGTGGGACTGGAAACACCATATATTTT. Translated: CASSSQGGTGNTIYF.

The rearrangement uses TRBV27 and TRBJ2-1; 10 nucleotides line up with TRBD2. The CDR3 is made up of 17 amino acids. The V segment lost 6 bases and the J segment 1 base; nucleotides outside the gene matches: 9. Germline V lookup: CDR1 MNHEY, CDR2 SMNVEV (reference sequence). The chain's CDR3 is CASSRTGLAISYNEQFF. CDR3 DNA sequence: TGTGCCAGCAGCAGAACGGGACTAGCGATTTCCTACAATGAGCAGTTCTTC.

A few counts support this clone. The V and J genes are TRBV6-5 and TRBJ1-6; no reliable D call. Trimming pared 5 bases from V and 10 bases from J, leaving 15 bases between. This CDR3 has 14 amino acids. In germline, CDR1 is MNHEY, CDR2 SVGAGI. CDR3: CASSNQRGGSPLHF. CDR3 nucleotide sequence: TGTGCCAGCAGTAACCAACGGGGAGGCTCACCCCTCCACTTT.

V is TRBV4-2 and J is TRBJ1-5; 11 positions agree with TRBD1. Germline V CDR1 and CDR2: LGHNA, YNFKEQ. V dropped 0 bases and J dropped 5; count of bases not matched to a gene: 3. The CDR3 has 16 residues. Written as DNA, the CDR3 is TGTGCCAGCAGCCAAGAAACGGGACAGGGGGATCAGCCCCAGCATTTT. This codes for CASSQETGQGDQPQHF.

V usage is TRBV5-1 and J usage is TRBJ1-3, with a possible D match to TRBD1 (5 bases). The CDR3 spans 17 residues. V lost 5 bases and J lost 5, with 23 bases in between. Germline CDR1 is SGHRS and CDR2 is YFSETQ. CDR3 loop: CASRVAFGAEPRNTIYF. Written as DNA, the CDR3 is TGCGCCAGCAGAGTGGCATTTGGGGCAGAGCCTAGAAACACCATATATTTT. The whole variable domain, remainder taken from reference TRBV5-1 and TRBJ1-3, is KAGVTQTPRYLIKTRGQQVTLSCSPISGHRSVSWYQQTPGQGLQFLFEYFSETQRNKGNFPGRFSGRQFSNSRSEMNVSTLELGDSALYLCASRVAFGAEPRNTIYFGEGSWLTVV.

Here the CDR3 reads CASSSYQGGHGYTF. CDR3 DNA sequence: TGCGCCAGCAGCTCCTACCAGGGAGGACATGGCTACACCTTC. The genes are TRBV5-1 and TRBJ1-2; D may be TRBD1 (5 bases). CDR1 is SGHRS and CDR2 is YFSETQ in the germline V gene. V lost 3 bases and J lost 6, with 15 bases in between. The CDR3 contains 14 residues.

The CDR3 protein is CASRSGQETTNYGYTF. Written as DNA, the CDR3 is TGTGCCAGCAGATCCGGACAGGAGACAACTAACTATGGCTACACCTTC. The V and J genes are TRBV5-5 and TRBJ1-2; TRBD1 aligns across 7 bases. CDR3 length: 16 residues. V lost 5 bases, J lost 0 bases, and 10 bases stayed unmatched. CDR1 is SGHKS, CDR2 YYEKEE, per germline (reference sequence). The full variable domain, completed using reference TRBV5-5 and TRBJ1-2, is DAGVTQSPTHLIKTRGQQVTLRCSPISGHKSVSWYQQVLGQGPQFIFQYYEKEERGRGNFPDRFSARQFPNYSSELNVNALLLGDSALYLCASRSGQETTNYGYTFGSGTRLTVV.

This clone was recorded a few times. The chain combines TRBV6-5 with TRBJ1-2, with 7 bases that match TRBD1. V gave up 6 bases and J gave up 13 bases; unmatched junction bases: 8. The CDR3 is made up of 11 amino acids. Looked up from germline, CDR1 is MNHEY and CDR2 is SVGAGI. CDR3 region: CASRQTGLTTF. In DNA, the CDR3 is TGTGCCAGCAGGCAGACAGGGTTGACCACCTTC.

The chain couples TRBV11-2 to TRBJ1-3; maybe TRBD1 (6 bases). CDR1 SGHAT and CDR2 FQNNGV come from the germline V gene. Trimming removed 8 bases at V and 7 bases at J, with 21 bases between. This CDR3 is built from 15 residues. The CDR3 reads CASAPDSPSFNTIYF. Written as DNA, the CDR3 is TGTGCCAGCGCCCCGGACAGCCCTTCTTTCAACACCATATATTTT. Using reference TRBV11-2 and TRBJ1-3 for the parts outside the CDR3, the full variable domain is EAGVAQSPRYKIIEKRQSVAFWCNPISGHATLYWYQQILGQGPKLLIQFQNNGVVDDSQLPKDRFSAERLKGVDSTLKIQPAKLEDSAVYLCASAPDSPSFNTIYFGEGSWLTVV.

The V and J genes are TRBV6-5 and TRBJ1-4; no definite D call. Germline lookup yields CDR1 MNHEY and CDR2 SVGAGI. Trimming took off 4 bases at V and 4 bases at J, with 16 bases between the two ends. The CDR3 is made up of 16 amino acids. CDR3 amino acids: CASSSAGVGLNEKLFF. Written as DNA, the CDR3 is TGTGCCAGCAGTTCCGCCGGGGTCGGCCTTAATGAAAAACTGTTTTTT.